Listed here are 9 T cell receptor beta chains from one sample, sequenced in a study of T cells in Graves' hyperthyroidism and ophthalmopathy. Template material for amplifying TCR beta CDR3 regions consisted of RNA transcripts. The primer set for the first-round RT-PCR of the TCR CDR3 was HTBI. TCRdb called the multiplex PCR reads again in MiXCR, with one record for every CDR3 protein. The sample comprises approximately 640,000 distinct CDR3 sequences, 15% to 20% of which are singletons, and roughly 16% rests with the top ten. The sequenced sample consisted of blood. These receptors originate from a man aged 45-65 years with Graves' hyperthyroidism.

This chain joins TRBV4-1 and TRBJ1-6; D is unresolved. The CDR3 has 13 residues. The germline V gene encodes CDR1 MGHRA and CDR2 YSYEKL. The V gene lost 6 bases and the J gene lost 6 bases, with 9 bases spanning the gap. CDR3 protein: CASRGIFNSPLHF. The CDR3 DNA sequence: TGCGCCAGCAGAGGGATCTTTAATTCACCCCTCCACTTT.

The chain recombines TRBV24-1 with TRBJ1-2, with 7 bases lining up with TRBD1. The CDR3 spans 16 residues. The junction had 11 bases not matched to a gene; V was cut back by 4 bases and J by 4 bases. From germline, CDR1 is KGHDR and CDR2 SFDVKD. The CDR3 protein is CATSDTKTGEGYGYTF. The CDR3 nucleotides are TGTGCCACCAGTGACACCAAAACAGGGGAAGGCTATGGCTACACCTTC.

The table lists this clonotype with many counts. The chain couples TRBV28 to TRBJ2-1; no definite D call. Germline CDR1 is MDHEN and CDR2 is SYDVKM. The CDR3 is 18 residues long. V was pared by 3 bases and J by 5 bases, with 23 bases between. CDR3 coding DNA: TGTGCCAGCAGTTTGGTCTTGGTGACGGTCATCGCTGACAATGAGCAGTTCTTC. The encoded protein is CASSLVLVTVIADNEQFF.

This clonotype was observed a handful of times. The chain carries TRBV27 and TRBJ2-5, with 14 bases identical to TRBD2. The CDR3 covers 18 residues. The germline CDR1 and CDR2 sequences are MNHEY and SMNVEV (reference sequence). The V segment lost 8 bases and the J segment 5 bases; nucleotides outside the gene matches: 16. CDR3: CASARLGLAGVIWETQYF. The CDR3 bases are TGTGCCAGCGCTCGCCTGGGACTAGCGGGAGTAATCTGGGAGACCCAGTACTTC.

This chain joins TRBV10-2 and TRBJ2-7, with D perhaps TRBD2 (5 bases). CDR1 WSHSY and CDR2 SAAADI come from the germline V gene. V lost 0 bases and J lost 6, with 12 bases in between. The CDR3 is 14 residues long. The CDR3 loop reads CASSESFGESEQYF. The DNA of the CDR3 is TGCGCCAGCAGTGAGTCCTTTGGGGAGTCCGAGCAGTACTTC.

This clonotype came up many times. V usage is TRBV7-8 and J usage is TRBJ2-3; weak D call: TRBD1 (6 bases). The CDR3 sequence is 17 residues long. Germline V gene lookup returns CDR1 SGHVS and CDR2 FQNEAQ. Deletions cut 5 bases from V and 2 bases from J, with 20 bases between. The CDR3 reads CASSPSPGTIPTDTQYF. CDR3 nucleotides: TGTGCCAGCAGCCCAAGCCCCGGGACAATTCCCACAGATACGCAGTATTTT.

This clonotype was seen many times. The rearrangement links TRBV18 to TRBJ1-1; possibly TRBD1 for D (5 bases). From germline, CDR1 is KGHSH and CDR2 LQKENI. With 3 bases removed from V and 0 bases from J, the gap between germline ends came to 8 bases. This CDR3 is 14 amino acids long. CDR3 DNA sequence: TGTGCCAGCTCACCCAGGGACGTGAACACTGAAGCTTTCTTT. Protein product: CASSPRDVNTEAFF.

V gene TRBV7-6 combines with J gene TRBJ2-1, with a possible D match to TRBD1 (5 bases). The germline CDR1 and CDR2 sequences are SGHVS and FNYEAQ. The CDR3 is 15 amino acids. V was cut by 8 bases and J by 0 bases, with 14 bases left in between. The CDR3 DNA is TGTGCCAGCCGAACGACAGAGAGCTCCTACAATGAGCAGTTCTTC. Encoded protein: CASRTTESSYNEQFF.

There are a few counts of this clonotype. This chain joins TRBV6-2 or TRBV6-3 and TRBJ2-1; D is undetermined. CDR1 MNHEY and CDR2 SVGEGT come from the germline V gene. Trimming took 0 bases from V and 9 from J, leaving 12 bases between them. CDR3 length: 14 residues. CDR3 nucleotide sequence: TGTGCCAGCAGTTACTCGAGTCTAGGCGGTGAGCAGTTCTTC. Translated, it gives CASSYSSLGGEQFF.